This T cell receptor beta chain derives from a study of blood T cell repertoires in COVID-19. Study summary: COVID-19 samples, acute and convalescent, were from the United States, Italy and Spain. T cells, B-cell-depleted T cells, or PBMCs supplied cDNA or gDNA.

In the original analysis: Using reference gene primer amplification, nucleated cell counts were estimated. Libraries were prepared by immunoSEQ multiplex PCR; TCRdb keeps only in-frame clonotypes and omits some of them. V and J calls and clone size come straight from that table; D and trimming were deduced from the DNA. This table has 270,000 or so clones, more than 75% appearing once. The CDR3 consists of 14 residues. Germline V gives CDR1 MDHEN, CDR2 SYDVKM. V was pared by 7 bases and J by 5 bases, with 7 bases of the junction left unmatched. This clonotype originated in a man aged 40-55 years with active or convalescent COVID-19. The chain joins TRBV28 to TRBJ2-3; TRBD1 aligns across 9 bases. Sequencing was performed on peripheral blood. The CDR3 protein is CASNPGQGLDTQYF. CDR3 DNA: TGTGCCAGCAATCCGGGACAGGGATTAGATACGCAGTATTTT.